A selection of T cell receptor beta chains follows, all from one sample in a study of T cell repertoires in aging, cancer and after chemotherapy. TCRdb called the multiplex PCR reads again in MiXCR, with one record for every CDR3 protein. Found here are some 14,000 distinct CDR3 sequences, approximately 25% of them singletons; the top ten hold about 48%. The sequenced sample consisted of blood. These TCRs come from a human donor in good health. CDR3s include the opening cysteine and the closing phenylalanine or tryptophan. A D gene is named only where the DNA matches it firmly. Size values are once, few and many counts, or a class for expanded clones, and some rows have none.

.	TRBV13	.	TRBJ1-2	CASSTRDDDNYGYTF
.	TRBV5-6	.	TRBJ1-1	CASSQDLAYGNEAFF
TRBD1	TRBV7-4	.	TRBJ2-7	CASSVQGVSYEQYF
TRBD2	TRBV5-4	.	TRBJ2-7	CASSRRLAGRTYEQYF
.	TRBV20-1	.	TRBJ1-3	CSARGRGYSGNTIYF
.	TRBV7-2	many	TRBJ1-2	CASSLVGGDFYGYTF
.	TRBV6-2/TRBV6-3	.	TRBJ2-1	CASSHGLNNEQFF
.	TRBV6-5	many	TRBJ1-5	CASSSQGGQPQHF
.	TRBV19	.	TRBJ1-4	CASRSRTLSNEKLFF
TRBD1	TRBV7-9	.	TRBJ2-7	CASSNDREPLYEQYF
.	TRBV5-6	.	TRBJ2-2	CASSLAGADTGELFF
.	TRBV12-3/TRBV12-4	many	TRBJ1-2	CASSLVNHYGYTF
.	TRBV11-1	few	TRBJ1-2	CASSLGTTVNYGYTF
.	TRBV4-3	few	TRBJ1-1	CASSQEAGGSEAFF
TRBD1	TRBV12-3/TRBV12-4	once	TRBJ1-2	CASSGGQGVYGYTF
.	TRBV5-6	.	TRBJ1-1	CASSLGVGRGAFF
.	TRBV5-6	few	TRBJ2-7	CASSLADRRSEQYF
TRBD2	TRBV11-2	few	TRBJ2-1	CASSLARLAGVYNEQFF
.	TRBV20-1	.	TRBJ2-7	CSARYSGLKDPTYEQYF
TRBD2	TRBV28	few	TRBJ2-1	CASSLRTSGALHNEQFF